The rows below give T cell receptor beta chains drawn from one sample of a study of OX40 agonist ivuxolimab in advanced cancers. Here immunoSEQ multiplex PCR was the method, and the copy in TCRdb shows in-frame clones only, minus some. The sample includes about 40,000 clones, 70% to 90% seen only once; the top ten take approximately 12%. Specimen: CD4+ or CD8+ T cells sorted from blood, collected in a trial of the OX40 agonist ivuxolimab. All receptors derive from an adult with an advanced solid tumor such as melanoma, head and neck, liver or kidney cancer. Each CDR3 is given with its conserved first and last residue. A D gene is named only where the DNA matches it firmly. Size tells how often a clone was seen (once, few, many) or the class of an expanded clone, and some rows leave it out.

d_call,clone_size,j_call,v_call,cdr3_nt,cdr3_aa
.,.,TRBJ1-2,TRBV18,TGTGCCAGCTCACCGACCGCCCAGTTCTATGGCTACACCTTC,CASSPTAQFYGYTF
TRBD2,once,TRBJ2-1,TRBV11-2,TGTGCCAGCAGCGTCGGGACTATCGAGACCCTTTTTCACAATGAGCAGTTCTTC,CASSVGTIETLFHNEQFF
.,.,TRBJ1-5,TRBV5-6,TGTGCCAGCAGCTTGTCCTATAGCAATCAGCCCCAGCATTTT,CASSLSYSNQPQHF
.,.,TRBJ2-1,TRBV27,TGTGCCAGCAGCCCTCGGGCACAGTCCTACAATGAGCAGTTCTTC,CASSPRAQSYNEQFF
.,.,TRBJ1-4,TRBV27,TGTGCCAGCAGTTTGTGGCAGGGGAGTGAAAAACTGTTTTTT,CASSLWQGSEKLFF
.,.,TRBJ2-1,TRBV14,TGTGCCAGCAGTTTAACGGGAGATGAGCAGTTCTTC,CASSLTGDEQFF
.,.,TRBJ2-7,TRBV6-1,TGTGCCAGCAGTGAACGCGGCTACGAGCAGTACTTC,CASSERGYEQYF
TRBD2,.,TRBJ2-5,TRBV7-2,TGTGCCAGCAGCTACCTTAGCGGGGTCCAAGAGACCCAGTACTTC,CASSYLSGVQETQYF
TRBD2,.,TRBJ2-3,TRBV9,TGTGCCAGCAGCTCTAGCGGGAGGGCGGGGGATACGCAGTATTTT,CASSSSGRAGDTQYF
.,.,TRBJ2-2,TRBV6-1,TGTGCCAGCAGCCCGGAGGCCTTCGGGGAGCTGTTTTTT,CASSPEAFGELFF
TRBD2,.,TRBJ2-5,TRBV19,TGTGCCAGTAGTCTGGAGTGGCTAGCGGGAGAGGACACCCAGTACTTC,CASSLEWLAGEDTQYF
.,.,TRBJ1-1,TRBV5-5,TGTGCCAGCAGCTTGAGTCCCGCCCAGTCCTCGGGCACTGAAGCTTTCTTT,CASSLSPAQSSGTEAFF
.,once,TRBJ2-1,TRBV7-6,TGTGCCAGCAGCTGGCGGGAAAATGAGCAGTTCTTC,CASSWRENEQFF
TRBD2,.,TRBJ2-3,TRBV29-1,TGCAGCGTTGGCCCAGCCTCTAGCGGGCGGAGCACAGATACGCAGTATTTT,CSVGPASSGRSTDTQYF
.,.,TRBJ1-1,TRBV30,TGTGCCTGGAGTGTCTGGGGTTACACTGAAGCTTTCTTT,CAWSVWGYTEAFF